This T cell receptor (beta chain) was identified in a study of blood T cell repertoires in COVID-19. Here immunoSEQ multiplex PCR was the method, and the copy in TCRdb shows in-frame clones only, minus some. The sample holds more than 200,000 clones, around 86% seen once. CDR1 and CDR2 from the germline V gene are SGHAT and FQNNGV. CDR3 length: 18 residues. V lost 5 bases and J lost 1, with 23 bases in between. The chain uses TRBV11-2 and TRBJ1-1; D perhaps matches TRBD1 (6 bases). Sample: peripheral blood. The sequence came from a man in his fifties with acute or convalescent COVID-19. This CDR3 reads CASSPRQGSSRTNTEAFF. The CDR3 DNA reads as TGTGCCAGCAGCCCCCGGCAGGGGTCCTCCCGTACGAACACTGAAGCTTTCTTT.